This TCR beta chain was observed in a study of blood T cell repertoires in COVID-19. Study details: Donors in the United States, Italy and Spain gave samples during acute or convalescent COVID-19. The cDNA or gDNA used as material had been derived from T cells, B-cell-depleted T cells, or PBMCs.

With 8 bases removed from V and 0 bases from J, the gap between germline ends came to 14 bases. CDR3 length: 15 amino acids. The germline V gene encodes CDR1 LNHDA and CDR2 SQIVND (reference sequence). Original data processing: The assay estimated nucleated cells by amplifying reference gene primers. Produced via immunoSEQ multiplex PCR; TCRdb's table is partial and in-frame only. V, J and clone size derive from that table, while D and trimming were established from the DNA sequence. The table lists approximately 90,000 clones, approximately 90% of them singletons. The material sequenced was peripheral blood. The gene calls are TRBV19 and TRBJ2-1, with D possibly matching TRBD1 (5 bases). The clonotype comes from a man aged 45-65 years with acute or convalescent COVID-19. The CDR3: CASSVGASSYNEQFF. The CDR3 DNA reads TGTGCCAGTTCCGTAGGGGCGAGCTCCTACAATGAGCAGTTCTTC.